This entry describes one TCR beta chain. What it recognizes is unknown. One end of the junction is discordant with germline, which a read error may explain. The iRepertoire nested amplicon-rescue multiplex PCR amplified TCR alpha and beta CDR3s from RNA. One-step reverse transcription and amplification started from approximately 100-400 ng of tissue mRNA or PBMC total RNA. MiXCR, applied by TCRdb to the multiplex PCR reads, yields one record per CDR3 protein. This table holds roughly 100,000 distinct CDR3 sequences, roughly 37% found once. This entry is derived from a study of glioma-infiltrating T cells. General study findings and limits: CDR3 overlap between tissue and blood was very small. Tissue-blood divergence was below expectation in non-neoplastic patients, above in gliomas.

The CDR3 covers 16 residues. Germline V gives CDR1 SGHVS, CDR2 FNYEAQ. This chain joins TRBV7-6 and TRBJ2-5; TRBD2 matches at 16 bases. Specimen: glioma tissue, nonneoplastic brain tissue, or PBMCs (not recorded which). The sequence was collected from a human donor with low-grade glioma or glioblastoma, undergoing nonglioma brain surgery, or in good health (not recorded which). CDR3 nucleotide sequence: TGCGCCAGCAGCCTGGGACTAGCGGGGGGGCGAGAGACCCAGTACTTC. Its protein product is CASSLGLAGGRETQYF.